A single sample gave rise to the 25 T cell receptor beta chains below, sequenced in a study of memory CD4+ T cells and cytomegalovirus serostatus. The sort gate was single viable CD3+CD4+CD8-CD45RO+ cells for memory CD4+ T cells. Some clones are missing from TCRdb's copy, which holds only in-frame ones; the method was immunoSEQ multiplex PCR. The data contain tens of thousands of clones, around 76% of them singletons. Sequenced: memory CD4+ T cells from blood. The receptor set was obtained from an adult in good health and CMV-seronegative.

The chain employs TRBV5-1 and TRBJ1-2; 7 bases match TRBD1. Germline loops: CDR1 SGHRS, CDR2 YFSETQ. This CDR3 region has 18 residues. J lost 0 bases, V lost 1 base, and 12 bases had no gene match. The CDR3 DNA reads TGCGCCAGCAGCTTGAGCGGGACAGCCCTCACCCCTAACTATGGCTACACCTTC. Protein product: CASSLSGTALTPNYGYTF.

The V call is TRBV7-2, the J call TRBJ2-1; D not resolved. The germline CDR1 and CDR2 sequences are SGHTA and FQGNSA. The V end was cut by 6 bases, the J end by 9 bases, with 9 bases between. The CDR3 length is 11 residues. CDR3 residues: CASRLLGEQFF. The DNA for the CDR3 is TGTGCCAGCAGGTTACTGGGTGAGCAGTTCTTC.

This chain uses TRBV4-1 with TRBJ1-2; TRBD1 matches at 8 bases. Per germline, CDR1 MGHRA and CDR2 YSYEKL. Losses at the gene ends were 6 bases for V and 4 bases for J; bases not matched to a gene: 7. CDR3 length equals 14 residues. In nucleotides, the CDR3 is TGCGCCAGCAGTTCGGCGGGACAGGTCTATGGCTACACCTTC. This gives the protein CASSSAGQVYGYTF.

The chain employs TRBV5-1 and TRBJ2-7; D remains unclear. The germline CDR1 and CDR2 sequences are SGHRS and YFSETQ. The CDR3 sequence is 15 residues long. The V gene lost 4 bases and the J gene lost 0 bases, with 14 bases spanning the gap. The CDR3 bases are TGCGCCAGCAGCCCTGGGTCTTCCTTCTCCTACGAGCAGTACTTC. The encoded protein is CASSPGSSFSYEQYF.

A single count supports this clone. The genes are TRBV9 and TRBJ1-5; D not resolved. Trimming cost V 3 bases and J 3 bases, with 13 bases left between them. Germline CDR1 and CDR2: SGDLS and YYNGEE. This CDR3 has 15 residues. The CDR3 DNA reads TGTGCCAGCAGCGCTAGTAGTGACCTCAATCAGCCCCAGCATTTT. Protein sequence: CASSASSDLNQPQHF.

The genes are TRBV19 and TRBJ2-7; no firm D call. The CDR3 contains 14 residues. V was pared by 3 bases and J by 0 bases, with 9 bases between. The germline V gene encodes CDR1 LNHDA and CDR2 SQIVND (reference sequence). The chain's CDR3 is CASSIAVSSYEQYF. CDR3 nucleotide sequence: TGTGCCAGTAGTATTGCAGTCTCCTCCTACGAGCAGTACTTC.

This CDR3 reads CASSVVRTANKMTNEQFF. CDR3 nucleotides: TGTGCCAGCAGCGTAGTAAGGACAGCGAACAAGATGACGAATGAGCAGTTCTTC. This rearrangement joins TRBV9 to TRBJ2-1; D perhaps matches TRBD1 (6 bases). The CDR3 is made up of 18 amino acids. The V gene lost 0 bases and the J gene lost 7 bases, with 23 bases spanning the gap. In germline, CDR1 is SGDLS, CDR2 YYNGEE.

CDR3 sequence: CASATASAYEQYF. As DNA, the CDR3 is TGTGCCAGTGCGACGGCTAGCGCCTACGAGCAGTACTTC. V gene TRBV2 combines with J gene TRBJ2-7; D is possibly TRBD2 (6 bases). With 9 bases removed from V and 2 bases from J, the gap between germline ends came to 14 bases. This CDR3 spans 13 amino acids. The V gene's germline CDR1 is SNHLY and CDR2 FYNNEI. The full variable domain, rest sourced from reference TRBV2 and TRBJ2-7, is EPEVTQTPSHQVTQMGQEVILRCVPISNHLYFYWYRQILGQKVEFLVSFYNNEISEKSEIFDDQFSVERPDGSNFTLKIRSTKLEDSAMYFCASATASAYEQYFGPGTRLTVT.

The gene calls are TRBV11-2 and TRBJ1-6, with D uncertain. V shed 0 bases and J shed 8 bases, with 11 bases lying between them. The CDR3 sequence is 15 residues long. Germline assignment: CDR1 SGHAT and CDR2 FQNNGV. CDR3 sequence (DNA): TGTGCCAGCAGCTTAGAGTCCCTGATAGATTCACCCCTCCACTTT. Protein sequence: CASSLESLIDSPLHF.

The gene calls are TRBV9 and TRBJ2-2, with D hard to call. The CDR3 consists of 14 residues. Between the trimmed V and J ends, which lost 0 bases and 4 bases, there was a span of 7 bases. Germline CDR1 SGDLS, CDR2 YYNGEE. This chain's CDR3 is CASSVAFVTGELFF. The DNA for the CDR3 is TGTGCCAGCAGCGTAGCCTTCGTCACCGGGGAGCTGTTTTTT. The entire variable domain, with the rest obtained from reference TRBV9 and TRBJ2-2, is as follows: DSGVTQTPKHLITATGQRVTLRCSPRSGDLSVYWYQQSLDQGLQFLIQYYNGEERAKGNILERFSAQQFPDLHSELNLSSLELGDSALYFCASSVAFVTGELFFGEGSRLTVL.

The chain couples TRBV7-9 to TRBJ2-1, with D possibly TRBD1 on 5 matching bases. V was pared by 5 bases and J by 7 bases, with 6 bases between. The CDR3 is made up of 11 amino acids. The germline CDR1 and CDR2 sequences are SEHNR and FQNEAQ (reference sequence). The DNA for the CDR3 is TGTGCCAGCAGCGGGGCTAATGAGCAGTTCTTC. Protein product: CASSGANEQFF.

This sequence joins TRBV7-8 and TRBJ1-6; 8 nucleotides line up with TRBD1. This CDR3 spans 14 amino acids. Germline values: CDR1 SGHVS, CDR2 FQNEAQ. V was pared by 1 base and J by 10 bases, with 3 bases of the junction left unmatched. In DNA form, the CDR3 reads TGTGCCAGCAGCTTAGGACAGGGGAAGTCACCCCTCCACTTT. Encoded protein: CASSLGQGKSPLHF.

This clone has only a few counts. CDR3 coding DNA: TGTGCCAGCAGCGTTGGGACAGGGGTAAACACCATATATTTT. It encodes CASSVGTGVNTIYF. The chain uses TRBV9 and TRBJ1-3, with 10 positions matching TRBD1. The CDR3 loop spans 14 amino acids. Trimming at V came to 2 bases and at J to 6 bases, leaving 2 bases not matched to a gene. Looked up from germline, CDR1 is SGDLS and CDR2 is YYNGEE.

This clone was detected only a few times. The chain combines TRBV7-2 with TRBJ2-7; D is undetermined. From germline, CDR1 is SGHTA and CDR2 FQGNSA. V was shortened by 0 bases and J by 5 bases, with 8 bases between the two germline ends. This CDR3 has 13 residues. For the CDR3, the DNA is TGTGCCAGCAGCTTAGCGTTTGTCAACGAGCAGTACTTC. It codes for CASSLAFVNEQYF.

V usage is TRBV5-1 and J usage is TRBJ2-1, with D tentatively TRBD2 (7 bases). The CDR3 is 16 amino acids. Germline CDR1 reads SGHRS; CDR2 reads YFSETQ. V was cut by 6 bases and J by 10 bases, with 26 bases left in between. The CDR3, as DNA: TGCGCCAGCAAGGGGGGGCGAGACTATTCGGAGCGGGAGCAGTTCTTC. The encoded protein is CASKGGRDYSEREQFF.

The chain combines TRBV9 with TRBJ1-3, with no clear D. The V and J ends lost 0 bases and 3 bases respectively, with 16 bases between them. The CDR3 has 17 residues. The germline V gene has CDR1 SGDLS and CDR2 YYNGEE. The CDR3 region has the DNA TGTGCCAGCAGCGTAGCTCCAGGCGCGAGTGGTGGAAACACCATATATTTT. This sequence encodes CASSVAPGASGGNTIYF.

This chain links TRBV27 with TRBJ1-2; tentative D call: TRBD1 (6 bases). With 8 bases removed from V and 5 bases from J, the gap between germline ends came to 15 bases. The germline V gene has CDR1 MNHEY and CDR2 SMNVEV (reference sequence). The CDR3 is 13 amino acids. DNA for the CDR3: TGTGCCAGCGCAGAAAGGGGGTTTTATGGCTACACCTTC. This encodes CASAERGFYGYTF.

The V call is TRBV9, the J call TRBJ1-4, with D unresolved. The V gene's germline CDR1 is SGDLS and CDR2 YYNGEE. The CDR3 runs to 14 residues. V was clipped by 0 bases and J by 7 bases, with 10 bases between them. CDR3 DNA: TGTGCCAGCAGCGTAGCTTTAGTGGGTGAAAAACTGTTTTTT. Protein sequence: CASSVALVGEKLFF.

By sample share, this clone is medium-sized. The chain is built from TRBV29-1 and TRBJ1-1, with 8 nucleotides matching TRBD1. Germline V gives CDR1 SQVTM, CDR2 ANQGSEA. V shed 3 bases, J shed 5 bases, and the junction held 8 bases outside the gene matches. The CDR3 is 14 amino acids. The CDR3 loop reads CSVDVLRGPTEAFF. CDR3 coding DNA: TGCAGCGTTGATGTGCTCAGGGGGCCTACTGAAGCTTTCTTT.

The J gene is TRBJ2-5, the V gene TRBV5-1; D is ambiguous. CDR3 length equals 12 residues. V gave up 4 bases and J gave up 2 bases, with 6 bases separating them. Germline lookup yields CDR1 SGHRS and CDR2 YFSETQ. The DNA of the CDR3 is TGCGCCAGCAGCGTAGATCAAGAGACCCAGTACTTC. This gives the protein CASSVDQETQYF.

The genes are TRBV10-3 and TRBJ2-7, with 8 bases fitting TRBD1. V trimming: 7 bases; J trimming: 12 bases; junction bases outside the gene matches: 17. Per germline, CDR1 ENHRY and CDR2 SYGVKD. This CDR3 region has 14 residues. CDR3 sequence reads: CAITKTGAEDRLYF. The CDR3 bases are TGTGCCATCACAAAGACAGGGGCTGAGGATCGGCTGTACTTC.

This chain connects TRBV5-8 to TRBJ2-7; D gene unclear. Germline CDR1 and CDR2: SGHTS and YDEGEE. This CDR3 has 10 residues. Trimming took off 4 bases at V and 7 bases at J, with 6 bases between the two ends. The chain's CDR3 is CASSRVEQYF. The CDR3 bases are TGTGCCAGCAGCCGGGTGGAGCAGTACTTC.

This clone is medium-sized in the sample. V gene TRBV7-8 combines with J gene TRBJ1-5; TRBD1 is a possible D gene (5 bases). The CDR3 loop spans 13 amino acids. Trimming stripped 2 bases from V and 7 bases from J, with 9 bases between. Germline CDR1 and CDR2: SGHVS and FQNEAQ. In DNA form, the CDR3 reads TGTGCCAGCAGCTTACAGGGAGGCCAGCCCCAGCATTTT. Protein: CASSLQGGQPQHF.

The table lists this clone with a few counts. The V and J genes are TRBV14 and TRBJ2-7, with D hard to call. CDR1 SGHDN and CDR2 FVKESK come from the germline V gene. The CDR3 length is 17 residues. Trimming left V 3 bases short and J 5 bases short, with 23 bases between. The CDR3 here is CASSQRRPVSIVDEQYF. For the CDR3, the DNA is TGTGCCAGCAGCCAGAGAAGACCTGTGTCCATTGTCGACGAGCAGTACTTC.

V gene TRBV7-2 combines with J gene TRBJ1-5; D is ambiguous. The CDR3 has 15 amino acids. The ends were cut back, 9 bases at V and 6 bases at J, with 21 bases in the middle. Germline V gene lookup returns CDR1 SGHTA and CDR2 FQGNSA. The CDR3 sequence: CASSRTNGDGQPQHF. CDR3 bases: TGTGCCAGTTCCCGGACTAACGGGGATGGTCAGCCCCAGCATTTT.